The source of this TCR beta chain is a study of beta chain features in type 1 diabetes. Findings and limits, study-wide: All four CD4+ subsets of Type 1 diabetes patients contained TCRB CDR3s that were moderately but significantly shorter. The study notes PCR might favor shorter templates equally in patients and controls. Researchers reported that naive, central memory and Treg TCRB repertoires appeared more similar in patients than in healthy donors.

This CDR3 has 15 amino acids. In germline, CDR1 is SGHAT, CDR2 FQNNGV. With V trimmed by 5 bases and J by 7 bases, 7 bases remained unmatched. All of the isolated RNA was reverse transcribed, so expressed TCRB transcripts were sequenced. Sequencing was performed with immunoSEQ multiplex PCR; in TCRdb, only in-frame clones are kept and a portion is missing. The sample includes 200,000 to 250,000 clones, more than 9% of them seen just once. This clone was seen a handful of times. Antigen unknown. The specimen was naive CD4+ T cells from blood. The chain couples TRBV11-2 to TRBJ2-2; 10 bases map to TRBD1. This TCR came from a woman aged 18-35 years in good health. Here the CDR3 reads CASSPRQGADGELFF. CDR3 coding DNA: TGTGCCAGCAGCCCTCGACAGGGGGCGGACGGGGAGCTGTTTTTT.